Presented here are 3 T cell receptor beta chains from one specimen sequenced in a study of blood T cell repertoires in COVID-19. Method: immunoSEQ multiplex PCR; TCRdb's copy keeps in-frame clones and lacks some. Counted here are more than 150,000 clones, 70% to 90% occurring once; the ten biggest clones make up about 8.2%. Sequencing was carried out using peripheral blood. The receptors were sampled from a man aged 60 to 75 with acute or convalescent COVID-19.

The CDR3 sequence: CASRQGLAGGYEQYF. CDR3 nucleotide sequence: TGTGCCAGCAGACAAGGACTAGCGGGAGGCTACGAGCAGTACTTC. The rearrangement links TRBV6-5 to TRBJ2-7; 14 nucleotides agree with TRBD2. The germline V gene has CDR1 MNHEY and CDR2 SVGAGI. Losses at the gene ends were 6 bases for V and 3 bases for J; bases not matched to a gene: 4. The CDR3 spans 15 residues.

Concerning this clone itself: The germline gene is not matched at one end of the junction; a read error may be the cause. J is TRBJ1-4 and V is TRBV12-3 or TRBV12-4; 8 bases map to TRBD1. This CDR3 is 12 amino acids long. The CDR3 sequence: CASSPRTGTGVF. As DNA, the CDR3 is TGTGCCAGCAGCCCTAGAACCGGGACAGGTGTTTTT.

V usage is TRBV4-2 and J usage is TRBJ2-5; D possibly corresponds to TRBD1 (5 bases). The germline V and J ends were trimmed by 4 bases and 5 bases, with 14 bases remaining between them. The CDR3 spans 14 residues. CDR1 is LGHNA and CDR2 is YNFKEQ in the germline V gene. As DNA, the CDR3 is TGTGCCAGCAGCCCAAAAGGGGTGGAGGAGACCCAGTACTTC. Residues: CASSPKGVEETQYF.